This is a list of T cell receptor beta chains from one sample in a study of cytomegalovirus exposure and HLA in healthy donors. Data came from immunoSEQ multiplex PCR; TCRdb stores just in-frame clones and leaves some out. This sample has about 130,000 clones, with 90% to 97% found just once. Sequenced input: PBMCs. The source of these receptors is a man aged 18 to 35 in good health and CMV-seronegative. CDR3s include the opening cysteine and the closing phenylalanine or tryptophan. Each record gives: V gene, D gene, J gene, CDR3 protein, CDR3 DNA. A D gene is named only where the DNA matches it firmly.

TRBV11-2	TRBD1	TRBJ1-4	CASSLEGQGREKLFF	TGTGCCAGCAGCTTAGAGGGACAGGGACGAGAAAAACTGTTTTTT
TRBV27	TRBD1	TRBJ1-5	CASRYRGSNQPQHF	TGTGCCAGCAGGTACAGGGGAAGCAATCAGCCCCAGCATTTT
TRBV6-5	.	TRBJ1-1	CASSWAQGSEAFF	TGTGCCAGCAGTTGGGCACAGGGATCTGAAGCTTTCTTT
TRBV30	TRBD2	TRBJ2-1	CAWRDSGSNWNNEQFF	TGTGCCTGGAGAGATAGCGGGAGTAACTGGAACAATGAGCAGTTCTTC
TRBV11-2	.	TRBJ2-7	CASSPWAGASNEQYF	TGTGCCAGCAGCCCTTGGGCGGGGGCATCGAACGAGCAGTACTTC
TRBV5-1	TRBD1	TRBJ1-2	CASSWGQGPGGYTF	TGCGCCAGCAGCTGGGGACAGGGCCCTGGAGGCTACACCTTC
TRBV5-8	TRBD1	TRBJ1-4	CASSFLGQGNEKLFF	TGTGCCAGCAGCTTTCTAGGACAGGGGAATGAAAAACTGTTTTTT
TRBV28	TRBD1	TRBJ1-2	CASSLDRRGGYTF	TGTGCCAGCAGTTTGGACAGGCGCGGTGGCTACACCTTC
TRBV11-2	TRBD1	TRBJ1-2	CASSPPTGENYGYTF	TGTGCCAGCAGTCCACCGACAGGGGAAAACTATGGCTACACCTTC
TRBV5-5	TRBD1	TRBJ1-1	CASSFYDRDNTEAFF	TGTGCCAGCAGCTTCTACGACAGGGATAACACTGAAGCTTTCTTT